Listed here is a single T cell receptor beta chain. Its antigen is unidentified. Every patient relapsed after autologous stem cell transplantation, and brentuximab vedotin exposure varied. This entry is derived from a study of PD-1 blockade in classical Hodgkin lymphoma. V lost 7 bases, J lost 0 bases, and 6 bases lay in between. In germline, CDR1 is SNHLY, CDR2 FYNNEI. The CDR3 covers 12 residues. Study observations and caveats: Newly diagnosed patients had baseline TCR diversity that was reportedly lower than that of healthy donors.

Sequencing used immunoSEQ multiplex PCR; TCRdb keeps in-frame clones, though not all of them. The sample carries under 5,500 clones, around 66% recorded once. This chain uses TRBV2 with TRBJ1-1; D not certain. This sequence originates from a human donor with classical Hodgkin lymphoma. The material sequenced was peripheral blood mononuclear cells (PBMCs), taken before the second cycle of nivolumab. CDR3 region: CASIRMNTEAFF. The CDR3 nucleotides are TGTGCCAGCATACGAATGAACACTGAAGCTTTCTTT.